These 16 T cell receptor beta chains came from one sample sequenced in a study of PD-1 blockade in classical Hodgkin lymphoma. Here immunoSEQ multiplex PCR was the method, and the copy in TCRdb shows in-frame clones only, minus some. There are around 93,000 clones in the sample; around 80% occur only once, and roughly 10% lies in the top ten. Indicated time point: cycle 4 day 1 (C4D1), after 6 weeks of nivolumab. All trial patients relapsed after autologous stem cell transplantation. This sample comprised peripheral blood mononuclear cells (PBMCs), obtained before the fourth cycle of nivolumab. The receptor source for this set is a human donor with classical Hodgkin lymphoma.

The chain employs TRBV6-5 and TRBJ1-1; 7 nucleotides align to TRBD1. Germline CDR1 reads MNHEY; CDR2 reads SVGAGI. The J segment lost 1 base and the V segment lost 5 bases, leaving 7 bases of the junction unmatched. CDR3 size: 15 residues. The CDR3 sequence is CASSTRDSWNTEAFF. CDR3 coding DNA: TGTGCCAGCAGTACGCGGGACAGTTGGAACACTGAAGCTTTCTTT.

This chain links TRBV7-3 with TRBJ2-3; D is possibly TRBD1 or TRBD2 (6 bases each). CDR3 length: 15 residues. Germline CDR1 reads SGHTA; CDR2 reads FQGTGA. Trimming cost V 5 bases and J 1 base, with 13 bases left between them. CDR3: CASSPLGGGTDTQYF. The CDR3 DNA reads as TGTGCCAGCAGCCCCCTCGGGGGCGGCACAGATACGCAGTATTTT.

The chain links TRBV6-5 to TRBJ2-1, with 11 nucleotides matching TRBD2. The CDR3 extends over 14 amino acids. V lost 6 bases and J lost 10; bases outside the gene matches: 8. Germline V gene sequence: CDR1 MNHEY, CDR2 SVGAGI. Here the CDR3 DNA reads TGTGCCAGCAGGAGACTAGCGGGGTTCCTGGAGCAGTTCTTC. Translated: CASRRLAGFLEQFF.

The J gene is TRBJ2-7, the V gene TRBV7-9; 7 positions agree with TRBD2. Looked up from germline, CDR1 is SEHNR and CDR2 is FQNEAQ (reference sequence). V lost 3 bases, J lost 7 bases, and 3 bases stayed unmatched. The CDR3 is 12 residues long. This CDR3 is CASSLAGVEQYF. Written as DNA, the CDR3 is TGTGCCAGCAGCTTGGCGGGAGTAGAGCAGTACTTC.

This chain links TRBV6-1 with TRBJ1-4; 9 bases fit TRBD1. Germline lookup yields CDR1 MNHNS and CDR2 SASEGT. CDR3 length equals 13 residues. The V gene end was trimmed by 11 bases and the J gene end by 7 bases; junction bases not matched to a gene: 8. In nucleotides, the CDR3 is TGTGCCGGGTCCGGGACAGGGCGTGAAAAACTGTTTTTT. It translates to CAGSGTGREKLFF.

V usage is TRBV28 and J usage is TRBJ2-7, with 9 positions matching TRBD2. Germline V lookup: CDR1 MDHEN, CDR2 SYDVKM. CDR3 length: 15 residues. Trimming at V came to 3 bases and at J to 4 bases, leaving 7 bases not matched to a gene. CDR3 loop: CASSFVAGASYEQYF. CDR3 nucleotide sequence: TGTGCCAGCAGTTTTGTAGCGGGAGCGTCATACGAGCAGTACTTC.

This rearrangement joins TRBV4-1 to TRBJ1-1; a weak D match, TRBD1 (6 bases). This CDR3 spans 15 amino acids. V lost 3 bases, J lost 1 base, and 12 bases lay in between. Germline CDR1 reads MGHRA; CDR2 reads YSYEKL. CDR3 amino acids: CASSQLETGNTEAFF. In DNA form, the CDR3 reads TGCGCCAGCAGCCAGCTCGAGACAGGGAACACTGAAGCTTTCTTT.

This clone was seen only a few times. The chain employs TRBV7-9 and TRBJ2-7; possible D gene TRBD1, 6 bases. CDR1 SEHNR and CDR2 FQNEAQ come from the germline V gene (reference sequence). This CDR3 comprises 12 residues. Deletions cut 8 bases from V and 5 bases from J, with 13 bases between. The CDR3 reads CASYNRANEQYF. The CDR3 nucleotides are TGTGCCAGCTACAACAGGGCCAACGAGCAGTACTTC. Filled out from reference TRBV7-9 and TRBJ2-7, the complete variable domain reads DTGVSQNPRHKITKRGQNVTFRCDPISEHNRLYWYRQTLGQGPEFLTYFQNEAQLEKSRLLSDRFSAERPKGSFSTLEIQRTEQGDSAMYLCASYNRANEQYFGPGTRLTVT.

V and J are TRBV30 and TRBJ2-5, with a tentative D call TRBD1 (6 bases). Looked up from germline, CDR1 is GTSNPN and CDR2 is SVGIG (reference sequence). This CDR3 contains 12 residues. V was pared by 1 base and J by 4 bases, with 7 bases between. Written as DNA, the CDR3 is TGTGCCTGGAGTGAACAGGGAGAGACCCAGTACTTC. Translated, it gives CAWSEQGETQYF.

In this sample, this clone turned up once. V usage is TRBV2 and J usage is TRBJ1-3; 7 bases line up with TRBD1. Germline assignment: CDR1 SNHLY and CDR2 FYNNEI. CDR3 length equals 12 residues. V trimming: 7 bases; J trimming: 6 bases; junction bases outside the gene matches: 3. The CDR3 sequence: CASKTGENTIYF. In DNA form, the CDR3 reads TGTGCCAGCAAAACAGGGGAAAACACCATATATTTT.

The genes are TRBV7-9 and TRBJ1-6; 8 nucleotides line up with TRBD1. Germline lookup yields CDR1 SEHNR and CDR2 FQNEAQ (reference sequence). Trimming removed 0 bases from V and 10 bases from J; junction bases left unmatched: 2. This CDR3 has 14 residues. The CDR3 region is CASSLADRASPLHF. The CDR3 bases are TGTGCCAGCAGCTTAGCGGACAGGGCCTCACCCCTCCACTTT.

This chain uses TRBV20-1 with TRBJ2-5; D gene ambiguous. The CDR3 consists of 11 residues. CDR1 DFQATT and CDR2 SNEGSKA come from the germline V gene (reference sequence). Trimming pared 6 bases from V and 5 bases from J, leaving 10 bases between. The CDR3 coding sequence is TGCAGTGCCGGGTCCGGGGAGACCCAGTACTTC. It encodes CSAGSGETQYF.

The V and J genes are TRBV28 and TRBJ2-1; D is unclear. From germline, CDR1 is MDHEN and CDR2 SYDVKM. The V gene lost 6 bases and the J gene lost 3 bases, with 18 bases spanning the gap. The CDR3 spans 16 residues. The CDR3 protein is CASSPASGWDYNEQFF. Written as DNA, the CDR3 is TGTGCCAGCAGCCCCGCGAGTGGATGGGACTACAATGAGCAGTTCTTC.

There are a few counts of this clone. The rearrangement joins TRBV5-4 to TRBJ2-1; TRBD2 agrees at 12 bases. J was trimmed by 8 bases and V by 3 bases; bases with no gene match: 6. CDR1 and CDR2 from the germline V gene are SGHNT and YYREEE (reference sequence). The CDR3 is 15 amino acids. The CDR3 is CASSSLAGGRDEQFF. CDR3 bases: TGTGCCAGCAGCTCCCTAGCGGGAGGGAGAGATGAGCAGTTCTTC.

This chain's CDR3 is CASSPFYQETQYF. The CDR3 region has the DNA TGTGCCAGCTCACCATTCTACCAAGAGACCCAGTACTTC. The chain uses TRBV18 and TRBJ2-5; D unclear. This CDR3 region has 13 residues. Trimming shortened V by 2 bases and J by 0 bases, and 4 bases separated the two germline ends. The germline V gene has CDR1 KGHSH and CDR2 LQKENI. The whole variable domain, filled in from reference TRBV18 and TRBJ2-5, reads NAGVMQNPRHLVRRRGQEARLRCSPMKGHSHVYWYRQLPEEGLKFMVYLQKENIIDESGMPKERFSAEFPKEGPSILRIQQVVRGDSAAYFCASSPFYQETQYFGPGTRLLVL.

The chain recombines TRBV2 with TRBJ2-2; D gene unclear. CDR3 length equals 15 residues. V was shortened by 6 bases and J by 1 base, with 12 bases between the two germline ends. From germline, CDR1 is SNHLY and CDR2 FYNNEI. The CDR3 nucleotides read TGTGCCAGCAGGGGCCCTGGGCAGAACACCGGGGAGCTGTTTTTT. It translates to CASRGPGQNTGELFF.